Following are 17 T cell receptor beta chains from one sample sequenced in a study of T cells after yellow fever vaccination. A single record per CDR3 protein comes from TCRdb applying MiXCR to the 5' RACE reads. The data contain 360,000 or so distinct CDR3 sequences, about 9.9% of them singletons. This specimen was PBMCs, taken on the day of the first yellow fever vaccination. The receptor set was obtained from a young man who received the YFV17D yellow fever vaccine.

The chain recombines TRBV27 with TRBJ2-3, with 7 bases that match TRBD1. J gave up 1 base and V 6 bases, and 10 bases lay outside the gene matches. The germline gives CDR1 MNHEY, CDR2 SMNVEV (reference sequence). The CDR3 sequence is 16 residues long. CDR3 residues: CASSQQGFLRTDTQYF. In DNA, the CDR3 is TGTGCCAGCAGCCAACAGGGGTTTCTCCGCACAGATACGCAGTATTTT.

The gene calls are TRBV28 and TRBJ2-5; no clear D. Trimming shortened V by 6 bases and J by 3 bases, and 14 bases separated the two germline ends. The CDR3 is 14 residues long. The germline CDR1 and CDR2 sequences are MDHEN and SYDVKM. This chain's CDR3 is CASSHYFDKETQYF. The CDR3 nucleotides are TGTGCCAGCAGCCATTACTTCGACAAAGAGACCCAGTACTTC.

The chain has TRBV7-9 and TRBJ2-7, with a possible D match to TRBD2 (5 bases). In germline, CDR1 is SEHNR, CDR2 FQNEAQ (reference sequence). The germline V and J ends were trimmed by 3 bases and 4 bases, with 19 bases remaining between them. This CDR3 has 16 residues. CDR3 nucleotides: TGTGCCAGCAGCTTCTCCGCAGCCACCGAGGGTTACGAGCAGTACTTC. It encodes CASSFSAATEGYEQYF.

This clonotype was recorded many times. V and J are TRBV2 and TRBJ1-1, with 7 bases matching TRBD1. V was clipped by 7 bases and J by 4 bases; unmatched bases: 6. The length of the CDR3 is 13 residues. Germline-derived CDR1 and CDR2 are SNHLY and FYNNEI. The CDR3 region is CASTQGVGTEAFF. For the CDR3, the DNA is TGTGCCAGCACGCAGGGGGTAGGCACTGAAGCTTTCTTT.

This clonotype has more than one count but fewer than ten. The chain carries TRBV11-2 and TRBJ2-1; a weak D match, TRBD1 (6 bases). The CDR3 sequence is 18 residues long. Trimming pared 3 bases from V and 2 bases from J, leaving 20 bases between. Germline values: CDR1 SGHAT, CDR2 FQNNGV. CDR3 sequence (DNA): TGTGCCAGCAGCTTCCAATATATGGCAGGGGTGACCTACAATGAGCAGTTCTTC. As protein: CASSFQYMAGVTYNEQFF.

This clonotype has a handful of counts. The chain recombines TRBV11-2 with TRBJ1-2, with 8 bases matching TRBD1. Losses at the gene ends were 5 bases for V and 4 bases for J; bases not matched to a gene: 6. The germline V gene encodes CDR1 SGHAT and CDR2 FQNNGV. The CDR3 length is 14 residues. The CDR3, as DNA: TGTGCCAGCAGCACCAGGGGGCGCCGCTATGGCTACACCTTC. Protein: CASSTRGRRYGYTF.

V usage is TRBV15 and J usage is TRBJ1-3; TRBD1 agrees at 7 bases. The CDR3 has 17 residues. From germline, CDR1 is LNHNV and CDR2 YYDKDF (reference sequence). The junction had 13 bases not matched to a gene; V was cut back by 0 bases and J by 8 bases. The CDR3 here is CATSRDPLRGLRDTIYF. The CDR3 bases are TGTGCCACCAGCAGAGACCCCTTGAGGGGGCTTCGGGACACCATATATTTT.

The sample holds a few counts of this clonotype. In nucleotides, the CDR3 is TGTGCTAGTCAGGCTACAGGGGAGCCGGGAGGCTACACCTTC. Encoded protein: CASQATGEPGGYTF. V is TRBV12-5 and J is TRBJ1-2; 7 positions agree with TRBD1. The V and J ends lost 8 bases and 8 bases, in that order; junction bases with no gene match: 14. Germline CDR1 and CDR2: LGHNT and FRNRAP. There are 14 residues in the CDR3.

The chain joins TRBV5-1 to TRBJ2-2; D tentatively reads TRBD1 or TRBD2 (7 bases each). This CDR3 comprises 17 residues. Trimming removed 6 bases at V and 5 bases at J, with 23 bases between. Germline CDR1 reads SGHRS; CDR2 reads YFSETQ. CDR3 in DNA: TGCGCCAGCACCCAAAAAGGGGGGGACAGTCGGACCGGGGAGCTGTTTTTT. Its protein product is CASTQKGGDSRTGELFF.

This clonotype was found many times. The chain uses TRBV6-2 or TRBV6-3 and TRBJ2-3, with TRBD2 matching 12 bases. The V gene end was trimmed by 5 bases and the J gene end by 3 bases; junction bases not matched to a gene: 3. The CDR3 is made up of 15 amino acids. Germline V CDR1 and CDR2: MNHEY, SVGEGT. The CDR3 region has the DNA TGTGCCAGCAGTCTAGCGGGGGGGCCGACAGATACGCAGTATTTT. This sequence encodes CASSLAGGPTDTQYF.

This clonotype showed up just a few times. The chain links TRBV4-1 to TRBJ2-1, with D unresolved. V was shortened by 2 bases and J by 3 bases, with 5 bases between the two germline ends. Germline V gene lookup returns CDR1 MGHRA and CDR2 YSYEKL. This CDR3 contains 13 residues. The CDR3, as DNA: TGCGCCAGCAGCCAAAATCTCTACAATGAGCAGTTCTTC. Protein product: CASSQNLYNEQFF.

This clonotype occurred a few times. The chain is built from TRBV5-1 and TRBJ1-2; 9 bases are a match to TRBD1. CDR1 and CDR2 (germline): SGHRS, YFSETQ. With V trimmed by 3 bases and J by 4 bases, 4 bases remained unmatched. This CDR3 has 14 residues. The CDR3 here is CASSWGQGPYGYTF. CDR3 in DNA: TGCGCCAGCAGCTGGGGACAGGGACCCTATGGCTACACCTTC. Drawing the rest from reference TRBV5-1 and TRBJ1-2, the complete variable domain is KAGVTQTPRYLIKTRGQQVTLSCSPISGHRSVSWYQQTPGQGLQFLFEYFSETQRNKGNFPGRFSGRQFSNSRSEMNVSTLELGDSALYLCASSWGQGPYGYTFGSGTRLTVV.

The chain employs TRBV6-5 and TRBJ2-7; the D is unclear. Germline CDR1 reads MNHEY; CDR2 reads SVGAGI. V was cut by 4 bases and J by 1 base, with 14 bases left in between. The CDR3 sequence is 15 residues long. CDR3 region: CASSSGRRLSYEQYF. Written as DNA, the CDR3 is TGTGCCAGCAGTTCCGGCCGACGGCTGTCCTACGAGCAGTACTTC.

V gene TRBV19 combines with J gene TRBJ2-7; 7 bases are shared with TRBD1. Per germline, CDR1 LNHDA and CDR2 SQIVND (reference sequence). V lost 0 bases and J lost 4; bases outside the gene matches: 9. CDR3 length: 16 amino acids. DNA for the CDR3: TGTGCCAGTAGTATAGATCCTACAGGGGCCGTTTACGAGCAGTACTTC. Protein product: CASSIDPTGAVYEQYF.

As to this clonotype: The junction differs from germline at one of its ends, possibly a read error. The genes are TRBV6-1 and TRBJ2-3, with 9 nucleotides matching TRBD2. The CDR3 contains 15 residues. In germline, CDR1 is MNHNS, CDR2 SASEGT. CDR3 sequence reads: CASSQAGGRTDTQYF. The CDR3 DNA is TGTGCCAGCAGTCAAGCGGGGGGCCGCACAGATACGCAGTATTTT.

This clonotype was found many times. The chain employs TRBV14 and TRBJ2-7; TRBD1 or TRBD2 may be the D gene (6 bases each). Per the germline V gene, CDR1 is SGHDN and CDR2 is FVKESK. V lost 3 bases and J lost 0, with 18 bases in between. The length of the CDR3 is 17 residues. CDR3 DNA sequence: TGTGCCAGCAGCCACCGGAGGGAGGACAGCGGCTCCTACGAGCAGTACGTC. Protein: CASSHRREDSGSYEQYV.

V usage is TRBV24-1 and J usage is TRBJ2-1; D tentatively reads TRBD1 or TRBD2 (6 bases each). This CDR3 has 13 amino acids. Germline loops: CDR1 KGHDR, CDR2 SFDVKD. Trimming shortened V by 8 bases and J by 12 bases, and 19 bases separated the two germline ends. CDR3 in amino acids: CATMGGAPSRQFF. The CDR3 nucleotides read TGTGCCACCATGGGGGGCGCACCTTCCAGGCAGTTCTTC.